This T cell receptor (beta chain) was found in a study of T cell repertoires in cytomegalovirus infection. TCRdb called the reads again in MiXCR, with one record for every CDR3 protein. The table records some 800,000 distinct CDR3 sequences, approximately 32% of them present only once. A remark on this clonotype: The antigen is undetermined.

The sequenced sample was cultured CD8+ T cells from PBMCs, obtained from culture after CMV antigen stimulation. This clonotype was sampled from a human donor in good health (CMV status not recorded). Some clones in this sample may be carry-over from other donors' samples.

CDR3: CASSYSSASPPLHF. The CDR3 bases are TGTGCCAGCAGTTACTCGTCGGCATCTCCTCCCCTCCACTTT. The chain couples TRBV6-5 to TRBJ1-6; D call uncertain. Germline lookup yields CDR1 MNHEY and CDR2 SVGAGI. The CDR3 length is 14 residues. V shed 0 bases and J shed 13 bases, with 13 bases lying between them.